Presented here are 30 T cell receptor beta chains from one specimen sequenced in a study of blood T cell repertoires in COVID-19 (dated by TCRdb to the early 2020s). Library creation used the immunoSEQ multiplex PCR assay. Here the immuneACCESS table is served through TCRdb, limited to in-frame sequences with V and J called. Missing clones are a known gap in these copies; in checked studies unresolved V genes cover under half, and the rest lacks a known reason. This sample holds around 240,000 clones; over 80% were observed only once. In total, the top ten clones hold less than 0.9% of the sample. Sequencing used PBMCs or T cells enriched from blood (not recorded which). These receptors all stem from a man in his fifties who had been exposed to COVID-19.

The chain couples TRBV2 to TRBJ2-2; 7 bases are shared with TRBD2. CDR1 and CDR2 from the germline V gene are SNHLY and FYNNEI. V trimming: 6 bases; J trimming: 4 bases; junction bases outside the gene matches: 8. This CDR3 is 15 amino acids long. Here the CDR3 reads CASSSRGRATGELFF. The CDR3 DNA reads TGTGCCAGCAGCAGCCGGGGGAGGGCCACCGGGGAGCTGTTTTTT.

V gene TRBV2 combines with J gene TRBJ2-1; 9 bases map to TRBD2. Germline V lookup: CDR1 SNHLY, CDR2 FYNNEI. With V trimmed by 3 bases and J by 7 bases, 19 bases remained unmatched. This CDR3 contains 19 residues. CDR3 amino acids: CASSDSRGMWLAGRNEQFF. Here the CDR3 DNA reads TGTGCCAGCAGTGACAGCAGGGGGATGTGGCTAGCGGGACGGAATGAGCAGTTCTTC.

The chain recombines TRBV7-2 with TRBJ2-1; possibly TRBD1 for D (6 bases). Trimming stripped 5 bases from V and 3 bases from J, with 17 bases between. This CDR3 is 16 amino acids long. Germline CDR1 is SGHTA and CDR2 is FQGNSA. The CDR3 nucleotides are TGTGCCAGCAGCCTCAGGGGCTCCGCTAACTACAATGAGCAGTTCTTC. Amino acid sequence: CASSLRGSANYNEQFF.

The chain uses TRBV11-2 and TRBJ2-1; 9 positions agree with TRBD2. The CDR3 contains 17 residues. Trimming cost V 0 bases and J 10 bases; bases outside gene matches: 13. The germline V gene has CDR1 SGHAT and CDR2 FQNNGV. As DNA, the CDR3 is TGTGCCAGCAGCTTAGATAACGATCTAGCGGGGCCCTTGGAGCAGTTCTTC. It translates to CASSLDNDLAGPLEQFF.

DNA of the CDR3: TGCGCCAGCACGGCTAGCGGGGGGTCCTACAATGAGCAGTTCTTC. This translates into CASTASGGSYNEQFF. This sequence joins TRBV5-1 and TRBJ2-1; 11 positions match TRBD2. Germline CDR1 SGHRS, CDR2 YFSETQ. The CDR3 has 15 amino acids. Trimming took 6 bases from V and 1 from J; bases not matched to a gene: 3. The full variable domain, in which reference TRBV5-1 and TRBJ2-1 provide the parts outside the CDR3, is KAGVTQTPRYLIKTRGQQVTLSCSPISGHRSVSWYQQTPGQGLQFLFEYFSETQRNKGNFPGRFSGRQFSNSRSEMNVSTLELGDSALYLCASTASGGSYNEQFFGPGTRLTVL.

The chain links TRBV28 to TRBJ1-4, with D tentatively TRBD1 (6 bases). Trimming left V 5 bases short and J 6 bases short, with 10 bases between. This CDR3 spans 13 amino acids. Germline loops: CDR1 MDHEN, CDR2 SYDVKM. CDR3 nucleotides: TGTGCCAGCAGTAACAGGGTAGATGAAAAACTGTTTTTT. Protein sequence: CASSNRVDEKLFF.

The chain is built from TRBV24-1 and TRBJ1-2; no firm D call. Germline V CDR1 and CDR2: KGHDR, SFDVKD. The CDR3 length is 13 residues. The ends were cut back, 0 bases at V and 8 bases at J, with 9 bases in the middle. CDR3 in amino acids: CATSDLSRGGYTF. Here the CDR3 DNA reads TGTGCCACCAGTGATTTGAGTCGGGGAGGCTACACCTTC.

CDR3 loop: CASSLTPGSGELFF. The CDR3 DNA reads as TGTGCCAGCAGCTTAACCCCGGGGTCCGGGGAGCTGTTTTTT. The chain employs TRBV7-3 and TRBJ2-2, with TRBD2 as a possible D gene (5 bases). The germline V gene encodes CDR1 SGHTA and CDR2 FQGTGA. Trimming left V 0 bases short and J 6 bases short, with 8 bases between. The CDR3 loop spans 14 amino acids.

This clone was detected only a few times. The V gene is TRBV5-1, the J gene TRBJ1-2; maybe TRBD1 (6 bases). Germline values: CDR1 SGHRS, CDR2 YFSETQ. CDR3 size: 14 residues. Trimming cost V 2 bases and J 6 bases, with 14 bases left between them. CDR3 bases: TGCGCCAGCAGCTTAACCGCGGGGGCGGATGGCTACACCTTC. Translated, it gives CASSLTAGADGYTF.

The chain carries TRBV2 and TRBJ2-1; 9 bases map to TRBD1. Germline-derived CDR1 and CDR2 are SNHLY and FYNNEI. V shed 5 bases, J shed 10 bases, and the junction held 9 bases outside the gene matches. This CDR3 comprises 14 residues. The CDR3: CASSSGTGTEEQFF. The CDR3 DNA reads TGTGCCAGCAGTTCCGGGACAGGGACGGAGGAGCAGTTCTTC.

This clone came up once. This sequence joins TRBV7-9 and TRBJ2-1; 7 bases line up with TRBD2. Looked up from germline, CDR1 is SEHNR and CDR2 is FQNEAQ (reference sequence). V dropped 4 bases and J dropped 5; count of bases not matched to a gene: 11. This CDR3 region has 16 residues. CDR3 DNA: TGTGCCAGCAGCTCCCCACACAGCGGGGCGGACAATGAGCAGTTCTTC. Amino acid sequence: CASSSPHSGADNEQFF. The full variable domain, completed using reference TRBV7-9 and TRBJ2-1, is DTGVSQNPRHKITKRGQNVTFRCDPISEHNRLYWYRQTLGQGPEFLTYFQNEAQLEKSRLLSDRFSAERPKGSFSTLEIQRTEQGDSAMYLCASSSPHSGADNEQFFGPGTRLTVL.

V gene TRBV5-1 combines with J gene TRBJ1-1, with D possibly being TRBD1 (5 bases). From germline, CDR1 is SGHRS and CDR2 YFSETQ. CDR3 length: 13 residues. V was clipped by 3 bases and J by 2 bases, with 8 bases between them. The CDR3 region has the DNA TGCGCCAGCAGCTACCAGGGTAACACTGAAGCTTTCTTT. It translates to CASSYQGNTEAFF. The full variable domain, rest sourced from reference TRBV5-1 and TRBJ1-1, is KAGVTQTPRYLIKTRGQQVTLSCSPISGHRSVSWYQQTPGQGLQFLFEYFSETQRNKGNFPGRFSGRQFSNSRSEMNVSTLELGDSALYLCASSYQGNTEAFFGQGTRLTVV.

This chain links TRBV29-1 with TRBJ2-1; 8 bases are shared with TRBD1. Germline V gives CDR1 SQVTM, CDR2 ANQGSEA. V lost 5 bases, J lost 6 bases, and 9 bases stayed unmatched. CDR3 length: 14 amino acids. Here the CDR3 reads CSVREGQGANEQFF. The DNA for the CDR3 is TGCAGCGTTCGTGAGGGGCAGGGGGCCAATGAGCAGTTCTTC.

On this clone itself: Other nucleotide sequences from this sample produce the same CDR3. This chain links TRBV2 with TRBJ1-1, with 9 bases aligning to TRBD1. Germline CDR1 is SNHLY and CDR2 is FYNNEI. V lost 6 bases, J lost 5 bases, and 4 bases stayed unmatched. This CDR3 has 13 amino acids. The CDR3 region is CASRGQGNTEAFF. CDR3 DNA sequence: TGTGCCAGCAGGGGACAGGGAAATACTGAAGCTTTCTTT.

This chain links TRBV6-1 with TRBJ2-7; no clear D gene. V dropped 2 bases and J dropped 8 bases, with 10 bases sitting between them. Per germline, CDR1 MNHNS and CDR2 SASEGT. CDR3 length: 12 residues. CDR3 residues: CASSESLSQQYV. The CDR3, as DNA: TGTGCCAGCAGTGAATCCCTCTCTCAGCAGTACGTC.

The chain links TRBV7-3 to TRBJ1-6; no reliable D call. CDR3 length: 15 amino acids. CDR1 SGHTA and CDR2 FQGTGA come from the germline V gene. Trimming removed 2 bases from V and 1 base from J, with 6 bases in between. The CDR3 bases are TGTGCCAGCAGCTTAGTCGGTTCCTATAATTCACCCCTCCACTTT. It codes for CASSLVGSYNSPLHF. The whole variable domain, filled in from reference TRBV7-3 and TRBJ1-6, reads GAGVSQTPSNKVTEKGKYVELRCDPISGHTALYWYRQSLGQGPEFLIYFQGTGAADDSGLPNDRFFAVRPEGSVSTLKIQRTERGDSAVYLCASSLVGSYNSPLHFGNGTRLTVT.

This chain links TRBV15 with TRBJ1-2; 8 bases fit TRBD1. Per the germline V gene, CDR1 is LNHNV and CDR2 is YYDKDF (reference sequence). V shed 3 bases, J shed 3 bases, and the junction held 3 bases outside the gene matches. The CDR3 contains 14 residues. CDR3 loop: CATSRGQVDYGYTF. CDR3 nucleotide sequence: TGTGCCACCAGCAGGGGACAGGTGGACTATGGCTACACCTTC.

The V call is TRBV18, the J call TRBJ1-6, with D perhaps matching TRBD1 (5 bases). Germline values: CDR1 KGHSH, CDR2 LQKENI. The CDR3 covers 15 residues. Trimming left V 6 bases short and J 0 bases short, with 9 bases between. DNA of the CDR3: TGTGCCAGCTCCTCCAGGGCCTCCTATAATTCACCCCTCCACTTT. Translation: CASSSRASYNSPLHF.

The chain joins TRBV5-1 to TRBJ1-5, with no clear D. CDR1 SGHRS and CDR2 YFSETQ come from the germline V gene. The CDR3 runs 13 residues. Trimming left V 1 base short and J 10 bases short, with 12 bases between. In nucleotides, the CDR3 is TGCGCCAGCAGCTTGCTACTAATAGAACCCCAGCATTTT. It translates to CASSLLLIEPQHF.

Here the CDR3 reads CASSTPGQAGANVLTF. The CDR3 nucleotides read TGTGCCAGTAGTACCCCAGGGCAAGCTGGGGCCAACGTCCTGACTTTC. This chain connects TRBV19 to TRBJ2-6; D possibly corresponds to TRBD1 (5 bases). The CDR3 contains 16 residues. Trimming stripped 4 bases from V and 2 bases from J, with 12 bases between. From germline, CDR1 is LNHDA and CDR2 SQIVND (reference sequence). Complete variable domain (other parts from reference TRBV19 and TRBJ2-6): DGGITQSPKYLFRKEGQNVTLSCEQNLNHDAMYWYRQDPGQGLRLIYYSQIVNDFQKGDIAEGYSVSREKKESFPLTVTSAQKNPTAFYLCASSTPGQAGANVLTFGAGSRLTVL.

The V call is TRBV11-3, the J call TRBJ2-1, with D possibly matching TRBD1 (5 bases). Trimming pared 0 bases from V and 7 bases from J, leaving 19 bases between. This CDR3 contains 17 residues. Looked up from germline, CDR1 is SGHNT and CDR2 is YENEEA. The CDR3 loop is CASSLDLGGALANEQFF. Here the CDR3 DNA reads TGTGCCAGCAGCTTAGATTTGGGTGGGGCCCTGGCAAATGAGCAGTTCTTC.

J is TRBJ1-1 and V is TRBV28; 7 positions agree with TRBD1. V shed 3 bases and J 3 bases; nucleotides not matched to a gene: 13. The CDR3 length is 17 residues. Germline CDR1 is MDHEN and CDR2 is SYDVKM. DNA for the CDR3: TGTGCCAGCAGTTTTCGGTCAGGAGGGGGCTGGGACACTGAAGCTTTCTTT. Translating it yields CASSFRSGGGWDTEAFF.

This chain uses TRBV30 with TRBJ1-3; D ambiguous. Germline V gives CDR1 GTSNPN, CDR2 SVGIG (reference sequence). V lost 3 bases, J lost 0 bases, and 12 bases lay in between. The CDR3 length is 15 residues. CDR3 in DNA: TGTGCCTGGAGACTCACGGGTTCCTCTGGAAACACCATATATTTT. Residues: CAWRLTGSSGNTIYF.

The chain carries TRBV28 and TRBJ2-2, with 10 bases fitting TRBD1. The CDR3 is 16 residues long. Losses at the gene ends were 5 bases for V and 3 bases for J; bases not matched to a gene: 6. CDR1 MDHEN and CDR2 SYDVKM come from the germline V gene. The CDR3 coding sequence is TGTGCCAGCAGTGTGGGACAGGGGACCCACACCGGGGAGCTGTTTTTT. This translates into CASSVGQGTHTGELFF.

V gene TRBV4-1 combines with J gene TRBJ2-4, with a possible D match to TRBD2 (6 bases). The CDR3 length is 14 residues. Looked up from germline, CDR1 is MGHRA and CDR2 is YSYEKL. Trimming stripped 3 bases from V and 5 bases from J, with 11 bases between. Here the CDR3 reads CASSQWIAENIQYF. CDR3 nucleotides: TGCGCCAGCAGCCAGTGGATAGCGGAAAACATTCAGTACTTC.

The CDR3 DNA sequence: TGCAGCGTTGAAGACTTAAGTTCTCGGAGGGCGGGAGCCTACAATGAGCAGTTCTTC. Its protein is CSVEDLSSRRAGAYNEQFF. The V call is TRBV29-1, the J call TRBJ2-1; 7 bases map to TRBD2. The CDR3 spans 19 residues. J lost 2 bases, V lost 0 bases, and 16 bases had no gene match. Germline V lookup: CDR1 SQVTM, CDR2 ANQGSEA.

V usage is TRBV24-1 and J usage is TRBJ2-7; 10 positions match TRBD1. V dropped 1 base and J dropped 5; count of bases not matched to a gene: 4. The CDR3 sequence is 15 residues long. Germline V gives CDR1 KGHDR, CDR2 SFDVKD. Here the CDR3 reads CATSDFWDRGDEQYV. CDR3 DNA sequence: TGTGCCACCAGTGATTTTTGGGACAGGGGAGACGAGCAGTACGTC.

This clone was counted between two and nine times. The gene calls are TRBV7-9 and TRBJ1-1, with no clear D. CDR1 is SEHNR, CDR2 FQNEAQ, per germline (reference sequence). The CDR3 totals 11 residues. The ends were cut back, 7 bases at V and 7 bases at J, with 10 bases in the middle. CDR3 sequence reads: CASTPYVEAFF. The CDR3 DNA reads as TGTGCCAGCACCCCCTATGTTGAAGCTTTCTTT.

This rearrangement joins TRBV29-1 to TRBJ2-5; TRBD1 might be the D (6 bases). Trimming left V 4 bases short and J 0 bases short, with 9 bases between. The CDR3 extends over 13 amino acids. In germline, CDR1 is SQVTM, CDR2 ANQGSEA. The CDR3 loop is CSVGRTDQETQYF. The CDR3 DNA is TGCAGCGTTGGGCGGACAGACCAAGAGACCCAGTACTTC. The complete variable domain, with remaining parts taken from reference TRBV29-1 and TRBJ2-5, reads SAVISQKPSRDICQRGTSLTIQCQVDSQVTMMFWYRQQPGQSLTLIATANQGSEATYESGFVIDKFPISRPNLTFSTLTVSNMSPEDSSIYLCSVGRTDQETQYFGPGTRLLVL.

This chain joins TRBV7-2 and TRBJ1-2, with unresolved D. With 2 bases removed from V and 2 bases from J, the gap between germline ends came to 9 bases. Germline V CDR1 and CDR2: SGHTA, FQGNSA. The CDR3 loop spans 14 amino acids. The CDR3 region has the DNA TGTGCCAGCAGCTTAAGTCACGGGAACTATGGCTACACCTTC. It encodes CASSLSHGNYGYTF.